The clone carrying this T cell receptor beta chain was found many times. This sample was included in a study of read filtering for tumor transcriptome and immune sequencing. Whole-study context: TCR-mapped reads were about 4 to 11 million with IR-seq versus about 80 to 1273 with RNA-seq.

The library was built from roughly 400 ng RNA with molecular barcoded adaptors for alpha/delta and beta/gamma chains. TCRdb recomputed calls from the reads with MiXCR, one row per CDR3 protein. The table includes tens of thousands of distinct CDR3 sequences, under 25% detected once. The germline gives CDR1 SGHRS, CDR2 YFSETQ. CDR3 size: 15 residues. Trimming cost V 7 bases and J 7 bases; bases outside gene matches: 15. The chain has TRBV5-1 and TRBJ2-7, with 9 bases lining up with TRBD1. This TCR was sampled from a donor older than 35 with multiple myeloma. Sequencing input: a population of CD138-negative cells sorted from bone marrow. The CDR3 DNA reads TGCGCCAGCGCATCCCGCCCGGGACAGGGTGATGAGCAGTACTTC. It yields the protein CASASRPGQGDEQYF.